The subject of this entry is one T cell receptor (beta chain). Its antigen is not yet known. No much larger clone is present one base from it, and per-base qualities are unavailable. These data are taken from a study of T cell repertoires in cytomegalovirus infection (dated by TCRdb to the late 2010s). Some background on the complete study: Donor HLA type was relevant to the analysis, as public TCR beta signatures indicated carriage of CMV infection together with the matching HLA type. The investigation overall reported the following: In both this cohort and an independent roughly 350-donor cohort, the cumulative frequency of public TCR beta family members distinguished carriers of CMV infection plus the relevant HLA type. In the ex vivo response, HLA-C-restricted CMV-specific TCR beta clonotypes were dominant, and in two of eight donors the single most frequent clonotype came from this HLA-C-restricted group.

Via the germline V gene, CDR1 is SGHRS and CDR2 YFSETQ. From cysteine to phenylalanine, the CDR3 is 14 amino acids long. CDR3 DNA is the only sequence kept; it has 42 bases, read in frame from the first base. V is trimmed back by 3 bases and J by 4 bases, and the junction contains 6 bases that no gene match accounts for. The data were produced on an Illumina HiSeq 1500. In-frame beta chains were kept once TCRdb had trimmed the public reads at Q25 with fastp and called clones with MiXCR. Identical CDR3 proteins give one entry, which carries the most common genes and DNA. This sample has 250,000 to 350,000 distinct CDR3 sequences in its table, and 25% of those were observed once. Roughly 13% of the sample lies in the top ten.

What was sequenced was PBMCs. This TCR was recovered from a human donor in good health (CMV status not recorded). Some clones in this sample may be carry-over from other donors' samples. The rearranged chain carries TRBV5-1 and TRBJ2-7, with 8 central nucleotides matching TRBD1. The CDR3 has the sequence CASSSSQGAYEQYF. The sequence in DNA is TGCGCCAGCAGCTCCTCGCAGGGGGCGTACGAGCAGTACTTC. Joined to the reference TRBV5-1 and TRBJ2-7 proteins, this CDR3 gives the full variable domain: KAGVTQTPRYLIKTRGQQVTLSCSPISGHRSVSWYQQTPGQGLQFLFEYFSETQRNKGNFPGRFSGRQFSNSRSEMNVSTLELGDSALYLCASSSSQGAYEQYFGPGTRLTVT.